This T cell receptor (beta chain) was recorded in a study of T cell changes during pregnancy in multiple sclerosis. Clones were read by immunoSEQ multiplex PCR, and TCRdb kept only the in-frame ones, dropping some. The table lists about 84,000 clones, around 94% of them singletons. CDR1 is SNHLY and CDR2 is FYNNEI in the germline V gene. V dropped 5 bases and J dropped 0; count of bases not matched to a gene: 18. This CDR3 spans 19 amino acids. The sequence came from a female donor in good health, enrolled as a control in a pregnancy study. The source material was peripheral blood, sampled in the second trimester of pregnancy. The genes are TRBV2 and TRBJ2-7; 8 positions match TRBD1. CDR3 loop: CASSPPAIKPGQVSYEQYF. The CDR3 nucleotides are TGTGCCAGCAGTCCCCCAGCCATTAAACCGGGACAGGTCTCCTACGAGCAGTACTTC.